One and the same sample provided the 8 T cell receptor beta chains below, sequenced in a study of cytomegalovirus exposure and HLA in healthy donors. It was with 60 Vbeta and 13 Jbeta primers that the PCR ran. Assay: immunoSEQ multiplex PCR; the TCRdb copy retains only in-frame clones and omits some. This table holds fewer than 110,000 clones, around 60% found once. Sequenced material: PBMCs. These receptors all come from a woman in her fifties or sixties in good health and CMV-seronegative.

This chain uses TRBV4-1 with TRBJ1-5; no reliable D call. CDR1 is MGHRA, CDR2 YSYEKL, per germline. CDR3 length: 14 residues. V was cut by 3 bases and J by 4 bases, with 10 bases left in between. DNA for the CDR3: TGCGCCAGCAGCCACACTGCTCGTAATCAGCCCCAGCATTTT. Amino acid sequence: CASSHTARNQPQHF.

J is TRBJ1-1 and V is TRBV2; the D is unclear. Trimming pared 5 bases from V and 1 base from J, leaving 8 bases between. Germline V CDR1 and CDR2: SNHLY, FYNNEI. The CDR3 extends over 13 amino acids. This CDR3 is CASSPGENTEAFF. The CDR3 DNA follows: TGTGCCAGCAGTCCCGGGGAGAACACTGAAGCTTTCTTT. Full variable domain (remainder filled in from reference TRBV2 and TRBJ1-1): EPEVTQTPSHQVTQMGQEVILRCVPISNHLYFYWYRQILGQKVEFLVSFYNNEISEKSEIFDDQFSVERPDGSNFTLKIRSTKLEDSAMYFCASSPGENTEAFFGQGTRLTVV.

Only a few counts were recorded for this clone. The chain links TRBV5-1 to TRBJ2-5; a weak D match, TRBD2 (7 bases). Trimming removed 4 bases at V and 2 bases at J, with 15 bases between. Germline V CDR1 and CDR2: SGHRS, YFSETQ. This CDR3 contains 15 residues. DNA of the CDR3: TGCGCCAGCAGCCAAGGGGGGGCACAACAAGAGACCCAGTACTTC. As protein: CASSQGGAQQETQYF.

This sequence joins TRBV27 and TRBJ2-1; D is undetermined. The CDR3 length is 16 residues. With 6 bases removed from V and 0 bases from J, the gap between germline ends came to 15 bases. CDR1 is MNHEY, CDR2 SMNVEV, per germline (reference sequence). In DNA, the CDR3 is TGTGCCAGCAGCACGCTAATTCTGAGCTCCTACAATGAGCAGTTCTTC. It specifies CASSTLILSSYNEQFF.

The genes are TRBV15 and TRBJ1-1; a possible D gene is TRBD1 (5 bases). The V gene lost 1 base and the J gene lost 5 bases, with 11 bases spanning the gap. Germline V gives CDR1 LNHNV, CDR2 YYDKDF (reference sequence). The CDR3 sequence is 14 residues long. CDR3 sequence: CATSRVVGGTEAFF. The DNA for the CDR3 is TGTGCCACCAGCAGAGTTGTGGGGGGAACTGAAGCTTTCTTT.

A remark on this clone: The conserved phenylalanine or tryptophan is not found at the CDR3 terminus, so this likely reflects a read error. The chain combines TRBV18 with TRBJ1-1, with D maybe TRBD1 (5 bases). CDR3 length: 15 amino acids. Germline V CDR1 and CDR2: KGHSH, LQKENI. V lost 1 base and J 1 base, leaving 10 bases between the germline ends. The CDR3 DNA reads as TGTGCCAGCTCACCACTTTCAGGGCAGAACACTGAAGCTTTCTCT. Protein: CASSPLSGQNTEAFS.

The chain links TRBV28 to TRBJ1-6; D possibly corresponds to TRBD1 (6 bases). V gave up 7 bases and J gave up 8 bases, with 15 bases separating them. Germline CDR1 reads MDHEN; CDR2 reads SYDVKM. This CDR3 is built from 14 residues. Written as DNA, the CDR3 is TGTGCCAGCAAGCTCAGGGGAGGGGATTCACCCCTCCACTTT. Its translation: CASKLRGGDSPLHF.

The chain combines TRBV19 with TRBJ2-5; no clear D gene. The V gene lost 3 bases and the J gene lost 1 base, with 6 bases spanning the gap. This CDR3 is built from 13 residues. Germline assignment: CDR1 LNHDA and CDR2 SQIVND (reference sequence). This chain's CDR3 is CASSIRVQETQYF. The CDR3 DNA reads as TGTGCCAGTAGTATCCGGGTCCAAGAGACCCAGTACTTC.